This T cell receptor beta chain was identified in a study of T cells in Graves' hyperthyroidism and ophthalmopathy. Amplified TCR beta CDR3 regions came from RNA transcripts. First-round RT-PCR with HTBI primers amplified the TCR CDR3 region. MiXCR was run by TCRdb on the multiplex PCR reads, yielding one entry per CDR3 protein. Of almost 600,000 distinct CDR3 sequences in the sample, about half are singletons; the top ten hold approximately 8.4%. CDR1 is SGHRS and CDR2 is YFSETQ in the germline V gene. The CDR3 covers 13 residues. The hyperthyroidism patients had all been newly diagnosed, and their disease duration was under 2 months. Their ages ranged from 18 to 65 years. About this clonotype itself: The junction does not match germline at one end; this may be a read error.

The sample comprised peripheral blood or thyroid tissue (not recorded which). This rearrangement joins TRBV5-1 to TRBJ1-1; TRBD1 aligns across 12 bases. The TCR was taken from a woman in her late teens or twenties with Graves' hyperthyroidism. CDR3 region: CTSSLRGQGAAFF. The CDR3 nucleotides are TGCACCAGCAGCTTGAGGGGACAGGGGGCCGCTTTCTTT.